These 22 T cell receptor beta chains were all obtained from the same sample, sequenced in a study of shared clonotypes between healthy human individuals. The protocol was immunoSEQ multiplex PCR, while the TCRdb copy is restricted to in-frame clones and leaves out a portion. The sample contains about 530,000 clones, 75% to 80% of which appear only once. What was sequenced was PBMCs. These receptors came from a woman aged 40-49 years in good health. Some clones in this sample may be carry-over from other donors' samples.

The rearrangement links TRBV14 to TRBJ2-1, with 10 nucleotides matching TRBD1. J lost 3 bases, V lost 1 base, and 3 bases had no gene match. The CDR3 is 16 residues long. Germline-derived CDR1 and CDR2 are SGHDN and FVKESK. The DNA for the CDR3 is TGTGCCAGCAGCCAAGCCGGACAGGGGGTCTACAATGAGCAGTTCTTC. Translating gives CASSQAGQGVYNEQFF.

The rearrangement links TRBV7-2 to TRBJ1-1; 7 bases align to TRBD1. The CDR3 runs to 16 residues. CDR1 SGHTA and CDR2 FQGNSA come from the germline V gene. The junction had 13 bases not matched to a gene; V was cut back by 5 bases and J by 4 bases. CDR3: CASSTRGTAASTEAFF. CDR3 nucleotides: TGTGCCAGCAGCACTAGGGGGACAGCGGCGAGCACTGAAGCTTTCTTT.

The chain recombines TRBV4-2 with TRBJ1-5; D is undetermined. CDR1 is LGHNA and CDR2 is YNFKEQ in the germline V gene. This CDR3 has 15 residues. The germline V and J ends were trimmed by 0 bases and 5 bases, with 11 bases remaining between them. CDR3 loop: CASSQEAGMDQPQHF. In DNA form, the CDR3 reads TGTGCCAGCAGCCAAGAGGCGGGTATGGATCAGCCCCAGCATTTT.

This clone was seen just once. The chain employs TRBV19 and TRBJ2-3; the D gene is possibly TRBD2 (5 bases). Germline CDR1 is LNHDA and CDR2 is SQIVND (reference sequence). The CDR3 has 15 residues. Trimming pared 1 base from V and 2 bases from J, leaving 10 bases between. The CDR3 nucleotides are TGTGCCAGTAGTATAGCCGCGGGCCCCACAGATACGCAGTATTTT. It yields the protein CASSIAAGPTDTQYF.

This clone was seen more than once but under ten times. The CDR3 DNA reads TGCGCCAGCAGCTCACCTCATGGGTATAGGGGGTCCTACGAGCAGTACTTC. It specifies CASSSPHGYRGSYEQYF. The chain joins TRBV5-1 to TRBJ2-7, with D maybe TRBD1 (6 bases). The CDR3 is 17 residues long. Per germline, CDR1 SGHRS and CDR2 YFSETQ. The V end lost 3 bases, the J end lost 1 base, and 20 bases lay between the germline ends.

This chain joins TRBV29-1 and TRBJ1-1; D possibly corresponds to TRBD1 (5 bases). The CDR3 is 13 residues long. The germline V gene has CDR1 SQVTM and CDR2 ANQGSEA. The V and J ends lost 6 bases and 4 bases respectively, with 15 bases between them. CDR3 nucleotide sequence: TGCAGCGTGCGAACTGGGGGAGTCACTGAAGCTTTCTTT. As protein: CSVRTGGVTEAFF.

This chain uses TRBV18 with TRBJ2-2, with 7 nucleotides matching TRBD1. CDR3 length: 16 residues. Germline V CDR1 and CDR2: KGHSH, LQKENI. V shed 3 bases, J shed 5 bases, and the junction held 9 bases outside the gene matches. CDR3 DNA sequence: TGTGCCAGCTCACCGGGACAGCTACAGTTTACCGGGGAGCTGTTTTTT. Residues: CASSPGQLQFTGELFF.

The chain is built from TRBV6-1 and TRBJ2-7; D ambiguous. This CDR3 has 11 amino acids. The V end was cut by 7 bases, the J end by 3 bases, with 7 bases between. Per the germline V gene, CDR1 is MNHNS and CDR2 is SASEGT. The CDR3 nucleotides read TGTGCCAGCATGAGTGGCTACGAGCAGTACTTC. It codes for CASMSGYEQYF.

As concerns this clone: This may arise from a read error, as a much more abundant clone is one base away. The chain links TRBV7-7 to TRBJ2-5, with 8 bases fitting TRBD1. The length of the CDR3 is 13 residues. V lost 4 bases, J lost 5 bases, and 3 bases stayed unmatched. Germline-derived CDR1 and CDR2 are SSHAT and FNYEAQ (reference sequence). CDR3 amino acids: CASSSDRVETQYF. DNA of the CDR3: TGTGCCAGCAGCTCGGACAGGGTGGAGACCCAGTACTTC.

The J gene is TRBJ1-2, the V gene TRBV15, with 11 bases identical to TRBD1. J gave up 4 bases and V 6 bases, and 13 bases lay outside the gene matches. The CDR3 length is 17 residues. Germline loops: CDR1 LNHNV, CDR2 YYDKDF (reference sequence). The chain's CDR3 is CATRDTGTGGRGYGYTF. CDR3 DNA: TGTGCCACCAGGGACACCGGGACAGGGGGTCGGGGCTATGGCTACACCTTC.

About this clone: Sequence at one end of the junction differs from germline and may be a read error. The V gene is TRBV11-2, the J gene TRBJ1-1; 7 bases align to TRBD1. CDR1 SGHAT and CDR2 FQNNGV come from the germline V gene. The CDR3 sequence is 12 residues long. The CDR3 spells CASSLDRVRAFF. The CDR3 coding sequence is TGTGCCAGCAGCCTAGACAGGGTCCGGGCTTTCTTT.

This clone appeared a few times. The gene calls are TRBV9 and TRBJ2-2; TRBD1 agrees at 12 bases. This CDR3 region has 17 residues. The junction had 8 bases not matched to a gene; V was cut back by 0 bases and J by 8 bases. Germline V CDR1 and CDR2: SGDLS, YYNGEE. CDR3 in DNA: TGTGCCAGCAGCGTAGACGCGGGACAGGGGGCAGAAGGGGAGCTGTTTTTT. Its protein is CASSVDAGQGAEGELFF.

The rearrangement links TRBV9 to TRBJ2-3; D is uncertain. The V end was cut by 0 bases, the J end by 1 base, with 6 bases between. From germline, CDR1 is SGDLS and CDR2 YYNGEE. This CDR3 is built from 14 residues. CDR3 amino acids: CASSVDLGTDTQYF. The CDR3 DNA reads TGTGCCAGCAGCGTAGATCTGGGCACAGATACGCAGTATTTT.

The gene calls are TRBV7-9 and TRBJ1-4; D not resolved. The V end was cut by 4 bases, the J end by 8 bases, with 17 bases between. Germline CDR1 and CDR2: SEHNR and FQNEAQ (reference sequence). There are 15 residues in the CDR3. DNA for the CDR3: TGTGCCAGCAGCTGGACGGAGGCACCTGGGGAAAAACTGTTTTTT. Translating it yields CASSWTEAPGEKLFF.

V is TRBV29-1 and J is TRBJ2-3, with D perhaps TRBD2 (6 bases). The CDR3 is made up of 13 amino acids. Trimming removed 2 bases at V and 3 bases at J, with 9 bases between. CDR1 is SQVTM, CDR2 ANQGSEA, per germline. CDR3 sequence (DNA): TGCAGCGTTGAATCCGGGAGTACAGATACGCAGTATTTT. Residues: CSVESGSTDTQYF.

This clone was observed a few times. The DNA is left out, because the CDR3 cannot be placed on it with certainty; the CDR3 is given as TCRdb lists it. The J gene is TRBJ2-1, the V gene TRBV12-2; the table's TRBD2 call for D was not verified on the DNA. TRBV12-2 is a documented pseudogene. The CDR3 length is 20 residues, termini included. CDR3: CASRRNTRTVAGGTNNEQFF.

The J gene is TRBJ2-5, the V gene TRBV4-3, with unresolved D. CDR3 length equals 16 residues. V lost 0 bases to trimming and J lost 2 bases, with 13 bases between them. Germline assignment: CDR1 LGHNA and CDR2 YSLEER. CDR3 nucleotides: TGCGCCAGCAGCCAAGACATCTCCGGTAAACAAGAGACCCAGTACTTC. Its translation is CASSQDISGKQETQYF.

This clone was observed a handful of times. The CDR3, as DNA: TGTGCCAGCAGCTTAACGGGTTGGGATGGCTACACCTTC. Encoded protein: CASSLTGWDGYTF. This chain links TRBV7-9 with TRBJ1-2; D is ambiguous. The CDR3 spans 13 residues. Trimming removed 2 bases at V and 6 bases at J, with 10 bases between. Germline CDR1 reads SEHNR; CDR2 reads FQNEAQ (reference sequence).

CDR3 in DNA: TGTGCCAGCAGTGTTGGGGGTTCCTGGGAGACCCAGTACTTC. Encoded protein: CASSVGGSWETQYF. This rearrangement joins TRBV27 to TRBJ2-5; either TRBD1 or TRBD2 may fit D (5 bases each). Trimming cost V 5 bases and J 5 bases, with 15 bases left between them. The CDR3 length is 14 residues. CDR1 is MNHEY, CDR2 SMNVEV, per germline (reference sequence).

The rearrangement links TRBV5-1 to TRBJ2-5; D remains ambiguous. Per germline, CDR1 SGHRS and CDR2 YFSETQ. The germline V and J ends were trimmed by 1 base and 4 bases, with 5 bases remaining between them. CDR3 length: 12 amino acids. In DNA form, the CDR3 reads TGCGCCAGCAGCTTGCAGTCAGAGACCCAGTACTTC. Protein product: CASSLQSETQYF.

This chain connects TRBV27 to TRBJ1-2; 9 bases are shared with TRBD1. Trimming removed 6 bases from V and 3 bases from J; junction bases left unmatched: 2. Germline assignment: CDR1 MNHEY and CDR2 SMNVEV (reference sequence). The CDR3 runs 13 residues. The CDR3 sequence is CASSRDRDYGYTF. The CDR3 DNA reads TGTGCCAGCAGCAGGGACAGGGACTATGGCTACACCTTC.

The chain employs TRBV7-9 and TRBJ2-3; D unresolved. V dropped 1 base and J dropped 2 bases, with 10 bases sitting between them. There are 15 residues in the CDR3. Germline assignment: CDR1 SEHNR and CDR2 FQNEAQ (reference sequence). CDR3 DNA sequence: TGTGCCAGCAGCTTAGTGGCAGGCTCCACAGATACGCAGTATTTT. It specifies CASSLVAGSTDTQYF.